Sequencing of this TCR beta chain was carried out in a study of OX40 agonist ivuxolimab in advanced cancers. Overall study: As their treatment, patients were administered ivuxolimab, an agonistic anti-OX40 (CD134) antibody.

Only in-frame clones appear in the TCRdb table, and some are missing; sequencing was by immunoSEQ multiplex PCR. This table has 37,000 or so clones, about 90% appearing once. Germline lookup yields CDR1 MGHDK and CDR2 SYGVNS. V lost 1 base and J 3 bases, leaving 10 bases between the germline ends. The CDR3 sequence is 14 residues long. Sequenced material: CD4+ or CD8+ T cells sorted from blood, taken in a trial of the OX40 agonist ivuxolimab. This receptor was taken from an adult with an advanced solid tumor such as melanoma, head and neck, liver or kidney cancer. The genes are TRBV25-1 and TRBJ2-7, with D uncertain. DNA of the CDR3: TGTGCCAGCAGTGAATGGGGTAGATTCTACGAGCAGTACTTC. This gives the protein CASSEWGRFYEQYF.